Listed here are 29 T cell receptor beta chains from one sample, sequenced in a study of blood T cell repertoires in COVID-19. TCRdb's copy holds only in-frame clones and misses some; the assay was immunoSEQ multiplex PCR. The repertoire has roughly 210,000 clones, 80% to 85% of them found once; the top ten carry 10% to 13%. Input material: peripheral blood. The receptors were sampled from a woman of 80 years or more with COVID-19, enrolled during active disease.

This clone was seen a handful of times. The CDR3 DNA reads as TGTGCCAGCAGTGAGAACAGGGGGGATCAGCCCCAGCATTTT. Translating gives CASSENRGDQPQHF. The V gene is TRBV6-1, the J gene TRBJ1-5; 8 positions match TRBD1. The CDR3 length is 14 residues. V lost 3 bases, J lost 5 bases, and 3 bases stayed unmatched. Germline assignment: CDR1 MNHNS and CDR2 SASEGT.

The rearrangement uses TRBV5-1 and TRBJ2-5; D is possibly TRBD1 (5 bases). Germline loops: CDR1 SGHRS, CDR2 YFSETQ. The CDR3 is 13 residues long. V lost 6 bases and J lost 2, with 11 bases in between. The CDR3 protein is CASTTDNQETQYF. The CDR3 DNA reads as TGCGCCAGCACGACGGACAATCAAGAGACCCAGTACTTC.

The chain links TRBV2 to TRBJ1-6, with D possibly TRBD1 on 5 matching bases. The ends were cut back, 8 bases at V and 6 bases at J, with 14 bases in the middle. The CDR3 totals 14 residues. Per germline, CDR1 SNHLY and CDR2 FYNNEI. The CDR3, as DNA: TGTGCCAGCCGGGGGGAGGTCAGTAATTCACCCCTCCACTTT. The encoded protein is CASRGEVSNSPLHF.

The V and J genes are TRBV7-8 and TRBJ2-7, with 8 bases aligning to TRBD2. With V trimmed by 2 bases and J by 2 bases, 2 bases remained unmatched. Germline V gene data show CDR1 as SGHVS and CDR2 as FQNEAQ. The CDR3 covers 14 residues. CDR3 in DNA: TGTGCCAGCAGCTTAACTAGCGGAGCCTACGAGCAGTACTTC. Translating gives CASSLTSGAYEQYF. The full variable domain, rest sourced from reference TRBV7-8 and TRBJ2-7, is GAGVSQSPRYKVAKRGQDVALRCDPISGHVSLFWYQQALGQGPEFLTYFQNEAQLDKSGLPSDRFFAERPEGSVSTLKIQRTQQEDSAVYLCASSLTSGAYEQYFGPGTRLTVT.

This clone appeared once. The chain carries TRBV19 and TRBJ1-2; possible D gene TRBD1, 5 bases. Germline V gene lookup returns CDR1 LNHDA and CDR2 SQIVND (reference sequence). Between the trimmed V and J ends, which lost 6 bases and 10 bases, there was a span of 12 bases. The CDR3 spans 11 residues. The CDR3 spells CASRTGTLYTF. In DNA, the CDR3 is TGTGCCAGTAGAACCGGGACTCTCTACACCTTC.

This sequence joins TRBV6-6 and TRBJ2-7; 7 bases match TRBD2. J lost 4 bases, V lost 7 bases, and 7 bases had no gene match. The CDR3 consists of 13 residues. Germline V gene data show CDR1 as MNHNY and CDR2 as SVGAGI (reference sequence). In DNA form, the CDR3 reads TGTGCCAGCACGAAAGCGGGGTTGTACGAGCAGTACTTC. This translates into CASTKAGLYEQYF.

The chain employs TRBV7-6 and TRBJ1-1; maybe TRBD1 (6 bases). Germline V gives CDR1 SGHVS, CDR2 FNYEAQ. V was cut by 5 bases and J by 4 bases, with 20 bases left in between. The CDR3 extends over 16 amino acids. CDR3 protein: CASSLFDAGAGTEAFF. CDR3 DNA: TGTGCCAGCAGCCTCTTTGACGCGGGGGCAGGCACTGAAGCTTTCTTT.

CDR3 residues: CASSVVSGGRDGYTF. The CDR3 nucleotides are TGTGCCAGCAGCGTAGTTTCAGGGGGCCGAGATGGCTACACCTTC. This chain connects TRBV9 to TRBJ1-2, with TRBD1 identical over 8 bases. This CDR3 is built from 15 residues. V was clipped by 0 bases and J by 6 bases; unmatched bases: 7. Per the germline V gene, CDR1 is SGDLS and CDR2 is YYNGEE.

This sequence joins TRBV5-1 and TRBJ1-2; D is uncertain. The CDR3 covers 15 residues. Trimming took off 0 bases at V and 6 bases at J, with 15 bases between the two ends. Germline CDR1 and CDR2: SGHRS and YFSETQ. The CDR3 nucleotides read TGCGCCAGCAGCTTGGCGACGGCGGCGGTAGATGGCTACACCTTC. Translating it yields CASSLATAAVDGYTF.

The V call is TRBV9, the J call TRBJ1-2; 8 nucleotides match TRBD1. The V and J ends lost 1 base and 4 bases, in that order; junction bases with no gene match: 3. Germline lookup yields CDR1 SGDLS and CDR2 YYNGEE. The CDR3 runs 14 residues. The CDR3 sequence: CASSVTGGTYGYTF. In nucleotides, the CDR3 is TGTGCCAGCAGCGTAACAGGGGGTACCTATGGCTACACCTTC. The variable domain in full, completed from reference TRBV9 and TRBJ1-2, reads DSGVTQTPKHLITATGQRVTLRCSPRSGDLSVYWYQQSLDQGLQFLIQYYNGEERAKGNILERFSAQQFPDLHSELNLSSLELGDSALYFCASSVTGGTYGYTFGSGTRLTVV.

This chain links TRBV6-5 with TRBJ2-5, with a tentative D call TRBD2 (5 bases). In germline, CDR1 is MNHEY, CDR2 SVGAGI. This CDR3 has 13 amino acids. V was pared by 2 bases and J by 5 bases, with 9 bases between. The CDR3 nucleotides are TGTGCCAGCAGTTACCGGGGTGTGGAGACCCAGTACTTC. Protein sequence: CASSYRGVETQYF.

The chain links TRBV7-2 to TRBJ1-6; 7 positions match TRBD1. Germline V gene data show CDR1 as SGHTA and CDR2 as FQGNSA. The CDR3 loop spans 15 amino acids. Trimming removed 4 bases from V and 9 bases from J; junction bases left unmatched: 9. CDR3 sequence (DNA): TGTGCCAGCAGCTCGACAGGGACGGCAGGTTCACCCCTCCACTTT. Amino acid sequence: CASSSTGTAGSPLHF.

The chain carries TRBV6-2 or TRBV6-3 and TRBJ1-5; D is perhaps TRBD1 (6 bases). V dropped 5 bases and J dropped 3 bases, with 14 bases sitting between them. The CDR3 is made up of 15 amino acids. The germline V gene has CDR1 MNHEY and CDR2 SVGEGT. CDR3 sequence reads: CASSKTGMDNQPQHF. The CDR3 DNA sequence: TGTGCCAGCAGTAAAACAGGGATGGACAATCAGCCCCAGCATTTT.

The chain recombines TRBV7-9 with TRBJ2-5; maybe TRBD1 (5 bases). Germline lookup yields CDR1 SEHNR and CDR2 FQNEAQ (reference sequence). The CDR3 consists of 15 residues. V was pared by 0 bases and J by 4 bases, with 12 bases between. CDR3 loop: CASSLANGALETQYF. CDR3 nucleotides: TGTGCCAGCAGCTTAGCGAATGGGGCCTTAGAGACCCAGTACTTC.

This clone was counted only a few times. The chain combines TRBV2 with TRBJ2-1; D unresolved. Trimming took 2 bases from V and 0 from J, leaving 8 bases between them. Germline V gene sequence: CDR1 SNHLY, CDR2 FYNNEI. The CDR3 is made up of 15 amino acids. DNA for the CDR3: TGTGCCAGCAGTGAACAAAAGAGCTCCTACAATGAGCAGTTCTTC. Its translation is CASSEQKSSYNEQFF.

This chain joins TRBV28 and TRBJ2-3, with D possibly matching TRBD2 (5 bases). Germline V lookup: CDR1 MDHEN, CDR2 SYDVKM. CDR3 length: 11 amino acids. The V gene lost 2 bases and the J gene lost 8 bases, with 5 bases spanning the gap. As DNA, the CDR3 is TGTGCCAGCAGTTTAGCGGGTACGCAGTATTTT. Protein: CASSLAGTQYF.

The chain carries TRBV12-3 or TRBV12-4 and TRBJ1-4; D unresolved. CDR3 length: 12 amino acids. The germline V and J ends were trimmed by 6 bases and 15 bases, with 17 bases remaining between them. The CDR3 here is CASSLDSVVVFF. Written as DNA, the CDR3 is TGTGCCAGCAGCCTGGATAGCGTGGTGGTGTTTTTT.

This chain connects TRBV5-1 to TRBJ2-5; D is undetermined. Trimming took 3 bases from V and 5 from J, leaving 14 bases between them. This CDR3 has 14 amino acids. Germline lookup yields CDR1 SGHRS and CDR2 YFSETQ. The CDR3 is CASSYSETAETQYF. CDR3 coding DNA: TGCGCCAGCAGCTATTCCGAAACTGCGGAGACCCAGTACTTC.

V and J are TRBV5-1 and TRBJ2-6; D gene unclear. CDR3 length equals 20 residues. The V gene lost 1 base and the J gene lost 0 bases, with 20 bases spanning the gap. Per the germline V gene, CDR1 is SGHRS and CDR2 is YFSETQ. The CDR3 DNA reads TGCGCCAGCAGCTTGACGGTTAACACAGTGGGCCTCTCTGGGGCCAACGTCCTGACTTTC. Encoded protein: CASSLTVNTVGLSGANVLTF. Drawing the rest from reference TRBV5-1 and TRBJ2-6, the complete variable domain is KAGVTQTPRYLIKTRGQQVTLSCSPISGHRSVSWYQQTPGQGLQFLFEYFSETQRNKGNFPGRFSGRQFSNSRSEMNVSTLELGDSALYLCASSLTVNTVGLSGANVLTFGAGSRLTVL.

The chain combines TRBV7-9 with TRBJ2-1; D might be TRBD1 (6 bases). The germline V gene encodes CDR1 SEHNR and CDR2 FQNEAQ (reference sequence). The CDR3 length is 14 residues. V was clipped by 7 bases and J by 5 bases, with 15 bases between them. The CDR3: CASNLGQTDNEQFF. The CDR3 DNA reads TGTGCCAGCAACCTTGGACAGACTGACAATGAGCAGTTCTTC.

V is TRBV25-1 and J is TRBJ1-2, with TRBD1 matching over 7 bases. V lost 7 bases and J lost 4; bases outside the gene matches: 6. CDR1 MGHDK and CDR2 SYGVNS come from the germline V gene. This CDR3 region has 13 residues. CDR3 nucleotide sequence: TGTGCCAGCACGTCAGGGGGGCCCTATGGCTACACCTTC. Residues: CASTSGGPYGYTF.

The chain couples TRBV18 to TRBJ2-3; 9 bases line up with TRBD1. The trim removed 5 bases at V and 6 bases at J, leaving 9 bases unmatched. CDR3 length: 15 amino acids. Germline CDR1 reads KGHSH; CDR2 reads LQKENI. CDR3 region: CASSFWDRAQDTQYF. The DNA for the CDR3 is TGTGCCAGCTCATTTTGGGACAGGGCACAGGATACGCAGTATTTT.

The genes are TRBV14 and TRBJ1-1, with 11 bases aligning to TRBD1. J was trimmed by 8 bases and V by 1 base; bases with no gene match: 6. The germline gives CDR1 SGHDN, CDR2 FVKESK. CDR3 length: 15 amino acids. The DNA for the CDR3 is TGTGCCAGCAGCCAAGGGCTCGGGACAGGGGGAGAAGCTTTCTTT. Translation: CASSQGLGTGGEAFF.

A note on this clone: Additional DNA sequences in this sample encode the identical CDR3. This chain uses TRBV5-1 with TRBJ2-3, with D tentatively TRBD1 (6 bases). V lost 2 bases and J 0 bases, leaving 10 bases between the germline ends. This CDR3 is 15 amino acids long. Germline assignment: CDR1 SGHRS and CDR2 YFSETQ. In DNA form, the CDR3 reads TGCGCCAGCAGCTTAGGGGGATCTAGCACAGATACGCAGTATTTT. Residues: CASSLGGSSTDTQYF.

This chain connects TRBV2 to TRBJ1-1, with D possibly TRBD1 on 5 matching bases. This CDR3 has 13 amino acids. Per the germline V gene, CDR1 is SNHLY and CDR2 is FYNNEI. The V end lost 9 bases, the J end lost 5 bases, and 16 bases lay between the germline ends. The DNA of the CDR3 is TGTGCCAGTTACCCAGACAGTAGGACTGAAGCTTTCTTT. Protein product: CASYPDSRTEAFF. Based on the CDR3 plus reference TRBV2 and TRBJ1-1, the full variable domain is EPEVTQTPSHQVTQMGQEVILRCVPISNHLYFYWYRQILGQKVEFLVSFYNNEISEKSEIFDDQFSVERPDGSNFTLKIRSTKLEDSAMYFCASYPDSRTEAFFGQGTRLTVV.

The V and J genes are TRBV11-3 and TRBJ1-1; 8 bases match TRBD1. The J segment lost 4 bases and the V segment lost 1 base, leaving 5 bases of the junction unmatched. Germline loops: CDR1 SGHNT, CDR2 YENEEA. This CDR3 is 15 amino acids long. The CDR3 loop is CASSLGQGKSTEAFF. The CDR3 coding sequence is TGTGCCAGCAGCTTAGGACAGGGGAAGAGCACTGAAGCTTTCTTT. Supplemented by reference TRBV11-3 and TRBJ1-1, the full variable domain reads EAGVVQSPRYKIIEKKQPVAFWCNPISGHNTLYWYLQNLGQGPELLIRYENEEAVDDSQLPKDRFSAERLKGVDSTLKIQPAELGDSAVYLCASSLGQGKSTEAFFGQGTRLTVV.

The J gene is TRBJ1-5, the V gene TRBV19; D is possibly TRBD1 (5 bases). Germline values: CDR1 LNHDA, CDR2 SQIVND (reference sequence). Trimming pared 6 bases from V and 0 bases from J, leaving 15 bases between. This CDR3 region has 16 residues. CDR3 in DNA: TGTGCCAGTAGGCCGGGACTCCAAGATAGCAATCAGCCCCAGCATTTT. Translated: CASRPGLQDSNQPQHF. The full variable domain, its missing parts supplied by reference TRBV19 and TRBJ1-5, is DGGITQSPKYLFRKEGQNVTLSCEQNLNHDAMYWYRQDPGQGLRLIYYSQIVNDFQKGDIAEGYSVSREKKESFPLTVTSAQKNPTAFYLCASRPGLQDSNQPQHFGDGTRLSIL.

In its sample, this clone was seen once. The chain couples TRBV6-5 to TRBJ2-3, with D possibly TRBD2 on 6 matching bases. Germline-derived CDR1 and CDR2 are MNHEY and SVGAGI. This CDR3 has 15 amino acids. V lost 6 bases, J lost 1 base, and 14 bases lay in between. The CDR3 DNA reads TGTGCCAGCAGCAACCCTCCGGGGGGCACAGATACGCAGTATTTT. It is translated as CASSNPPGGTDTQYF.

V gene TRBV28 combines with J gene TRBJ1-1, with 7 nucleotides matching TRBD1. V was clipped by 8 bases and J by 5 bases; unmatched bases: 20. The CDR3 sequence is 17 residues long. The V gene's germline CDR1 is MDHEN and CDR2 SYDVKM. This chain's CDR3 is CASPSNRGSIWGTEAFF. CDR3 bases: TGTGCCAGCCCTAGCAACAGGGGATCGATATGGGGGACTGAAGCTTTCTTT. The full variable domain, its missing parts supplied by reference TRBV28 and TRBJ1-1, is DVKVTQSSRYLVKRTGEKVFLECVQDMDHENMFWYRQDPGLGLRLIYFSYDVKMKEKGDIPEGYSVSREKKERFSLILESASTNQTSMYLCASPSNRGSIWGTEAFFGQGTRLTVV.